Listed below are T cell receptor beta chains from one sample, sequenced in a study of T cells in Graves' hyperthyroidism and ophthalmopathy. One entry per CDR3 protein, called by TCRdb with MiXCR from the multiplex PCR reads. In the table there are around 420,000 distinct CDR3 sequences, about 13% of which are singletons. The sequencing input was blood. The receptors here all came from a woman aged 18-29 years with Graves' hyperthyroidism. CDR3s include the opening cysteine and the closing phenylalanine or tryptophan. A D gene is named only where the DNA matches it firmly. Only some rows state a clone size, as once, few, many or a class for expanded clones.

j_gene | abundance | v_gene | d_gene | CDR3aa | CDR3nt
TRBJ1-2 | many | TRBV4-3 | TRBD1 | CASSQEGLDRGYGYTF | TGCGCCAGCAGCCAAGAGGGATTAGACAGGGGCTATGGCTACACCTTC
TRBJ2-1 | - | TRBV12-3/TRBV12-4 | TRBD2 | CASRRLAGGNEQFF | TGTGCCAGCAGGAGACTAGCGGGAGGAAATGAGCAGTTCTTC
TRBJ1-1 | many | TRBV9 | - | CASSGPTGNTEAFF | TGTGCCAGCAGCGGCCCGACGGGGAACACTGAAGCTTTCTTT
TRBJ1-2 | many | TRBV30 | - | CAWSGGTVPNYGYTF | TGTGCCTGGAGTGGAGGGACTGTTCCTAACTATGGCTACACCTTC
TRBJ2-1 | many | TRBV7-9 | TRBD2 | CASSSSWGTILYNEQFF | TGTGCCAGCAGCTCATCATGGGGGACTATCCTTTACAATGAGCAGTTCTTC
TRBJ2-7 | many | TRBV7-6 | TRBD2 | CASSSYRTSGSYEQYF | TGTGCCAGCAGCTCATATCGGACTAGCGGCTCCTACGAGCAGTACTTC
TRBJ2-7 | - | TRBV14 | TRBD1 | CASSQTTGTTVRRYF | TGTGCCAGCAGCCAGACGACAGGGACCACCGTAAGGCGGTACTTC
TRBJ1-5 | - | TRBV7-8 | - | CASSHPAALLNDQPQHF | TGTGCCAGCAGCCATCCCGCAGCTCTCCTGAATGATCAGCCCCAGCATTTT
TRBJ2-2 | many | TRBV29-1 | TRBD1 | CSTRQGGGELFF | TGCAGCACCCGACAGGGCGGCGGGGAGCTGTTTTTT
TRBJ2-7 | - | TRBV7-2 | TRBD2 | CASSPGWVAGYYEQYF | TGTGCCAGCAGCCCCGGATGGGTAGCGGGTTACTACGAGCAGTACTTC
TRBJ2-1 | few | TRBV6-2/TRBV6-3 | - | CASGRSSNEQFF | TGTGCCAGCGGGCGGTCCAGCAATGAGCAGTTCTTC
TRBJ1-4 | many | TRBV28 | - | CASSPAQGKANEKLFF | TGTGCCAGCAGTCCCGCCCAGGGGAAGGCTAATGAAAAACTGTTTTTT
TRBJ1-2 | many | TRBV28 | TRBD1 | CASSPQGANGYTF | TGTGCCAGCAGTCCTCAGGGGGCTAATGGCTACACCTTC
TRBJ2-1 | - | TRBV7-8 | - | CASSLGYRGRQNNEQFF | TGTGCCAGCAGCTTAGGATATCGGGGGAGACAAAACAATGAGCAGTTCTTC
TRBJ2-5 | many | TRBV12-3/TRBV12-4 | TRBD1 | CASSFLGGEETQYF | TGTGCCAGCAGTTTCCTAGGGGGCGAAGAGACCCAGTACTTC
TRBJ2-1 | few | TRBV28 | TRBD2 | CASSFIGFLRRESGGEQFF | TGTGCCAGCAGTTTCATCGGTTTTCTTAGGCGGGAGAGTGGGGGTGAGCAGTTCTTC
TRBJ1-1 | many | TRBV6-1 | - | CASSEWGPPRVEMNTEAFF | TGTGCCAGCAGTGAATGGGGTCCCCCAAGGGTTGAAATGAACACTGAAGCTTTCTTT
TRBJ2-3 | - | TRBV5-6 | - | CASSGVVFSSDGDTQYF | TGTGCCAGCAGCGGGGTGGTTTTTAGCTCCGATGGAGATACGCAGTATTTT
TRBJ2-3 | once | TRBV28 | TRBD2 | CASSRPSPRLAGVTHPPDTQYF | TGTGCCAGCAGCCGTCCCTCACCACGGCTAGCGGGAGTAACCCACCCACCAGATACGCAGTATTTT
TRBJ2-3 | - | TRBV7-2 | TRBD2 | CASSFPSGRYTDTQYF | TGTGCCAGCAGCTTTCCTAGCGGGAGGTATACAGATACGCAGTATTTT
TRBJ1-1 | many | TRBV19 | - | CASSGASEAFF | TGTGCCAGTAGTGGGGCCTCTGAAGCTTTCTTT
TRBJ2-3 | many | TRBV7-6 | - | CASSETGRYTDTQYF | TGTGCCAGCAGCGAAACTGGGCGGTACACAGATACGCAGTATTTT
TRBJ2-7 | - | TRBV4-1 | - | CASSPETREFSYEQYF | TGCGCCAGCAGCCCGGAGACTAGGGAGTTCTCCTACGAGCAGTACTTC
TRBJ2-5 | many | TRBV3-1 | TRBD2 | CASSHSPTSGRWTQYF | TGTGCCAGCAGCCACTCTCCGACTAGCGGGAGGTGGACCCAGTACTTC
TRBJ2-7 | many | TRBV6-5 | TRBD1 | CASSYHPGTGTYEQYF | TGTGCCAGCAGTTACCACCCCGGGACAGGGACCTACGAGCAGTACTTC
TRBJ1-2 | many | TRBV28 | - | CASSPPPDQGGYTF | TGTGCCAGCAGTCCCCCGCCGGACCAGGGCGGCTACACCTTC
TRBJ2-7 | many | TRBV18 | - | CASSPPSSTSGAYEQYF | TGTGCCAGCTCACCCCCGTCCTCTACATCGGGCGCCTACGAGCAGTACTTC
TRBJ2-7 | few | TRBV29-1 | TRBD2 | CSAAGLGGVTYEQYF | TGCAGCGCCGCGGGCTTGGGAGGGGTAACCTACGAGCAGTACTTC
TRBJ1-2 | many | TRBV7-8 | TRBD1 | CASSLAPGGYGYTF | TGTGCCAGCAGCTTAGCCCCAGGGGGCTATGGCTACACCTTC
TRBJ2-5 | - | TRBV20-1 | TRBD1 | CSVSFGTGGETQYF | TGCAGTGTCTCATTCGGGACAGGGGGGGAGACCCAGTACTTC
TRBJ2-1 | - | TRBV20-1 | - | CSASHDQQFF | TGCAGTGCTTCACATGACCAGCAGTTCTTC
TRBJ1-2 | many | TRBV7-9 | - | CASRDGGGGGYTF | TGTGCCAGCAGGGATGGTGGGGGAGGAGGCTACACCTTC
TRBJ2-7 | few | TRBV15 | - | CATSRVGGSYEQYF | TGTGCCACCAGCAGAGTAGGGGGATCCTACGAGCAGTACTTC
TRBJ1-2 | many | TRBV11-2 | TRBD1 | CASSRQGEYGYTF | TGTGCCAGCAGCAGACAGGGGGAATATGGCTACACCTTC
TRBJ2-7 | - | TRBV5-1 | - | CASSSGQGNYEQYF | TGCGCCAGCAGCTCAGGTCAGGGGAACTACGAGCAGTACTTC
TRBJ2-7 | - | TRBV28 | TRBD1 | CASRAGGTSYEQYF | TGTGCCAGCAGAGCAGGGGGTACCTCCTACGAGCAGTACTTC
TRBJ2-2 | many | TRBV12-3/TRBV12-4 | TRBD2 | CASSPTLGGGLLKPGELFF | TGTGCCAGCAGTCCAACCCTCGGCGGGGGACTCCTTAAACCGGGGGAGCTGTTTTTT
TRBJ2-5 | many | TRBV28 | TRBD2 | CASSTEGLAAETQYF | TGTGCCAGCAGTACTGAGGGACTAGCGGCGGAGACCCAGTACTTC
TRBJ1-3 | - | TRBV6-1 | - | CASSEGGFNTIYF | TGTGCCAGCAGTGAAGGGGGATTCAACACCATATATTTT
TRBJ2-5 | few | TRBV5-1 | - | CASSLMGSETQYF | TGCGCCAGCAGCTTGATGGGTTCAGAGACCCAGTACTTC